Shown below are 24 T cell receptor beta chains from a single sample sequenced in a study of OX40 agonist ivuxolimab in advanced cancers. Libraries came from the immunoSEQ multiplex PCR assay. TCRdb carries this immuneACCESS record with in-frame sequences only. Its versions omit some clonotypes, under half of them owing to an unresolved V gene in the studies checked, with the rest unexplained. Across this sample there are tens of thousands of clones, with around four fifths seen only once. The top ten hold roughly 25% of the sample. Sequenced here: CD4+ or CD8+ T cells sorted from blood, sampled in a trial of the OX40 agonist ivuxolimab. All receptors come from an adult with an advanced solid tumor such as melanoma, head and neck, liver or kidney cancer.

The V and J genes are TRBV27 and TRBJ1-1, with unresolved D. This CDR3 spans 14 amino acids. The V and J ends lost 2 bases and 5 bases respectively, with 12 bases between them. Germline lookup yields CDR1 MNHEY and CDR2 SMNVEV (reference sequence). CDR3 coding DNA: TGTGCCAGCAGTTTACTCGGACTCAGGACTGAAGCTTTCTTT. Its protein is CASSLLGLRTEAFF.

The J gene is TRBJ2-2, the V gene TRBV27; D possibly corresponds to TRBD2 (5 bases). The V end lost 3 bases, the J end lost 7 bases, and 6 bases lay between the germline ends. Per the germline V gene, CDR1 is MNHEY and CDR2 is SMNVEV (reference sequence). There are 12 residues in the CDR3. This CDR3 is CASSFGGGELFF. The CDR3, as DNA: TGTGCCAGCAGTTTCGGAGGCGGGGAGCTGTTTTTT.

V usage is TRBV28 and J usage is TRBJ2-3; TRBD1 aligns across 9 bases. The CDR3 sequence is 14 residues long. Germline V gene data show CDR1 as MDHEN and CDR2 as SYDVKM. J gave up 3 bases and V 6 bases, and 4 bases lay outside the gene matches. Here the CDR3 reads CASSQTGGTDTQYF. The CDR3 DNA reads as TGTGCCAGCAGCCAGACAGGGGGGACAGATACGCAGTATTTT. Based on the CDR3 plus reference TRBV28 and TRBJ2-3, the full variable domain is DVKVTQSSRYLVKRTGEKVFLECVQDMDHENMFWYRQDPGLGLRLIYFSYDVKMKEKGDIPEGYSVSREKKERFSLILESASTNQTSMYLCASSQTGGTDTQYFGPGTRLTVL.

The chain uses TRBV6-1 and TRBJ2-3; 7 positions match TRBD2. Germline loops: CDR1 MNHNS, CDR2 SASEGT. The J segment lost 4 bases and the V segment lost 6 bases, leaving 7 bases of the junction unmatched. This CDR3 comprises 14 residues. The CDR3 protein is CASRAGPRADTQYF. The CDR3 DNA is TGTGCCAGCAGAGCGGGGCCTAGGGCAGATACGCAGTATTTT.

The chain is built from TRBV6-1 and TRBJ2-7; tentatively, D is TRBD2 (6 bases). There are 15 residues in the CDR3. Looked up from germline, CDR1 is MNHNS and CDR2 is SASEGT. Trimming removed 5 bases from V and 0 bases from J, with 14 bases in between. The CDR3 loop reads CASSQSVEGSYEQYF. The CDR3 DNA reads as TGTGCCAGCAGTCAGTCCGTGGAGGGCTCCTACGAGCAGTACTTC.

Concerning this clone: The junction and the germline gene differ at one end; a read error may be behind it. V usage is TRBV15 and J usage is TRBJ2-1; 11 nucleotides match TRBD2. The germline V gene encodes CDR1 LNHNV and CDR2 YYDKDF (reference sequence). CDR3 length: 12 residues. The CDR3 nucleotides read TGTGCCACCAGCCCGACTAGCGGGACTCCCCTCTTC. Protein product: CATSPTSGTPLF. Full variable domain (outside the CDR3, taken from reference TRBV15 and TRBJ2-1): DAMVIQNPRYQVTQFGKPVTLSCSQTLNHNVMYWYQQKSSQAPKLLFHYYDKDFNNEADTPDNFQSRRPNTSFCFLDIRSPGLGDTAMYLCATSPTSGTPLFGPGTRLTVL.

This chain joins TRBV7-8 and TRBJ1-5, with 7 bases that match TRBD1. The J segment lost 1 base and the V segment lost 1 base, leaving 7 bases of the junction unmatched. Germline V gives CDR1 SGHVS, CDR2 FQNEAQ. The CDR3 is 17 amino acids. The CDR3 region is CASSLVAGGLSNQPQHF. The DNA of the CDR3 is TGTGCCAGCAGCTTAGTGGCAGGGGGTTTAAGCAATCAGCCCCAGCATTTT.

The V call is TRBV27, the J call TRBJ2-2; the match to TRBD2 covers 8 bases. The germline gives CDR1 MNHEY, CDR2 SMNVEV (reference sequence). With V trimmed by 3 bases and J by 6 bases, 0 bases remained unmatched. This CDR3 comprises 13 residues. The CDR3 region is CASSFGGAGELFF. CDR3 DNA sequence: TGTGCCAGCAGTTTCGGGGGGGCCGGGGAGCTGTTTTTT.

This sequence joins TRBV10-3 and TRBJ2-7; D may correspond to TRBD1 or TRBD2 (6 bases each). The CDR3 is 13 residues long. CDR1 ENHRY and CDR2 SYGVKD come from the germline V gene. Trimming cost V 3 bases and J 6 bases, with 12 bases left between them. CDR3 protein: CAISDLGGTEQYF. DNA of the CDR3: TGTGCCATCAGTGACCTGGGGGGCACCGAGCAGTACTTC.

The chain's CDR3 is CASSLGGGNQPQHF. CDR3 DNA sequence: TGTGCCAGCAGCTTGGGTGGAGGCAATCAGCCCCAGCATTTT. V gene TRBV7-6 combines with J gene TRBJ1-5, with D hard to call. Germline CDR1 is SGHVS and CDR2 is FNYEAQ. The CDR3 has 14 amino acids. V was cut by 3 bases and J by 2 bases, with 8 bases left in between. Full variable domain (missing parts from reference TRBV7-6 and TRBJ1-5): GAGVSQSPRYKVTKRGQDVALRCDPISGHVSLYWYRQALGQGPEFLTYFNYEAQQDKSGLPNDRFSAERPEGSISTLTIQRTEQRDSAMYRCASSLGGGNQPQHFGDGTRLSIL.

This clone is deemed medium-sized. The V call is TRBV27, the J call TRBJ2-5; D remains unclear. The CDR3 is 15 amino acids. Germline loops: CDR1 MNHEY, CDR2 SMNVEV (reference sequence). Trimming pared 2 bases from V and 5 bases from J, leaving 15 bases between. In DNA, the CDR3 is TGTGCCAGCAGTTTAGAGGCTGCTGGTCGGGAGACCCAGTACTTC. Protein: CASSLEAAGRETQYF.

In the case of this clone: The germline gene is not matched at one end of the junction; a read error may be the cause. In DNA form, the CDR3 reads TGTGCCAGCAGCGAATTCCGGGATACAACTAATGAAAAACTATTTTTT. Translated: CASSEFRDTTNEKLFF. The chain uses TRBV7-9 and TRBJ1-4; unclear D gene. The germline V gene has CDR1 SEHNR and CDR2 FQNEAQ (reference sequence). The CDR3 length is 16 residues.

The J gene is TRBJ2-5, the V gene TRBV15; D gene ambiguous. Per the germline V gene, CDR1 is LNHNV and CDR2 is YYDKDF (reference sequence). The germline V and J ends were trimmed by 6 bases and 5 bases, with 19 bases remaining between them. The CDR3 contains 15 residues. The CDR3 DNA reads as TGTGCCACCAGTAGTGGACCAACCCCCGGTGAGACCCAGTACTTC. Encoded protein: CATSSGPTPGETQYF. The full variable domain, its missing parts supplied by reference TRBV15 and TRBJ2-5, is DAMVIQNPRYQVTQFGKPVTLSCSQTLNHNVMYWYQQKSSQAPKLLFHYYDKDFNNEADTPDNFQSRRPNTSFCFLDIRSPGLGDTAMYLCATSSGPTPGETQYFGPGTRLLVL.

Only a few counts were recorded for this clone. The rearrangement uses TRBV5-8 and TRBJ2-7; the D is unclear. V dropped 0 bases and J dropped 2 bases, with 12 bases sitting between them. CDR1 and CDR2 from the germline V gene are SGHTS and YDEGEE. The CDR3 is made up of 15 amino acids. CDR3 in amino acids: CASSLGTATTYEQYF. The CDR3 DNA reads as TGTGCCAGCAGCTTGGGGACGGCTACGACCTACGAGCAGTACTTC.

The J gene is TRBJ1-1, the V gene TRBV5-6, with unresolved D. V lost 2 bases to trimming and J lost 5 bases, with 4 bases between them. Germline loops: CDR1 SGHDT, CDR2 YYEEEE. This CDR3 contains 11 residues. The CDR3 DNA follows: TGTGCCAGCAGCTTTGGTACTGAAGCTTTCTTT. Its translation: CASSFGTEAFF.

This chain uses TRBV9 with TRBJ1-1; D unresolved. V was trimmed by 6 bases and J by 4 bases, leaving 22 bases between them. This CDR3 contains 16 residues. Looked up from germline, CDR1 is SGDLS and CDR2 is YYNGEE. CDR3 nucleotide sequence: TGTGCCAGCAAAGGAGATGTCGACCTGGCCCCCACTGAAGCTTTCTTT. Protein sequence: CASKGDVDLAPTEAFF.

The chain has TRBV19 and TRBJ2-1; TRBD1 matches at 7 bases. The junction had 3 bases not matched to a gene; V was cut back by 0 bases and J by 4 bases. Germline lookup yields CDR1 LNHDA and CDR2 SQIVND (reference sequence). The CDR3 totals 15 residues. CDR3 bases: TGTGCCAGTAGTATAGACCTGACAGGGTACAATGAGCAGTTCTTC. Protein product: CASSIDLTGYNEQFF.

This chain uses TRBV14 with TRBJ1-2; D ambiguous. This CDR3 region has 15 residues. In germline, CDR1 is SGHDN, CDR2 FVKESK. Trimming took off 4 bases at V and 2 bases at J, with 14 bases between the two ends. The CDR3 DNA sequence: TGTGCCAGCAGCCTCAACATGTATGCGAACTATGGCTACACCTTC. Translating gives CASSLNMYANYGYTF.

A few counts support this clone. V is TRBV29-1 and J is TRBJ1-1; D possibly corresponds to TRBD1 (6 bases). Germline V gene lookup returns CDR1 SQVTM and CDR2 ANQGSEA. This CDR3 is built from 17 residues. V lost 7 bases to trimming and J lost 0 bases, with 24 bases between them. The CDR3 reads CSGQDPTGGGVNTEAFF. DNA of the CDR3: TGCAGCGGACAGGACCCCACGGGTGGGGGGGTGAACACTGAAGCTTTCTTT.

About this clone: This sample also contains other DNA sequences that code for the same CDR3. The chain carries TRBV9 and TRBJ1-4, with D perhaps TRBD1 (5 bases). Germline loops: CDR1 SGDLS, CDR2 YYNGEE. V was shortened by 1 base and J by 7 bases, with 8 bases between the two germline ends. This CDR3 comprises 13 residues. CDR3 bases: TGTGCCAGCAGCGTAAGCGGGGGTGAAAAACTGTTTTTT. This codes for CASSVSGGEKLFF.

The genes are TRBV5-6 and TRBJ1-2; D call uncertain. V was shortened by 2 bases and J by 8 bases, with 7 bases between the two germline ends. Per the germline V gene, CDR1 is SGHDT and CDR2 is YYEEEE. This CDR3 has 11 amino acids. CDR3 residues: CASSLVDGYTF. CDR3 coding DNA: TGTGCCAGCAGCTTAGTAGACGGCTACACCTTC. Full variable domain (missing parts from reference TRBV5-6 and TRBJ1-2): DAGVTQSPTHLIKTRGQQVTLRCSPKSGHDTVSWYQQALGQGPQFIFQYYEEEERQRGNFPDRFSGHQFPNYSSELNVNALLLGDSALYLCASSLVDGYTFGSGTRLTVV.

This CDR3 is CSVERGLTGELFF. The DNA of the CDR3 is TGCAGCGTTGAAAGGGGGCTCACCGGGGAGCTGTTTTTT. The chain combines TRBV29-1 with TRBJ2-2; 7 bases are shared with TRBD1. The V gene's germline CDR1 is SQVTM and CDR2 ANQGSEA. This CDR3 region has 13 residues. The ends lost 2 bases at V and 4 bases at J; junction bases unmatched: 1.

V is TRBV19 and J is TRBJ2-1, with a tentative D call TRBD2 (6 bases). The CDR3 has 13 amino acids. V was trimmed by 3 bases and J by 5 bases, leaving 8 bases between them. From germline, CDR1 is LNHDA and CDR2 SQIVND (reference sequence). The CDR3 sequence is CASSIGSHNEQFF. In DNA, the CDR3 is TGTGCCAGTAGTATCGGGAGCCACAATGAGCAGTTCTTC.

J is TRBJ2-7 and V is TRBV4-1; TRBD2 might be the D (7 bases). The CDR3 extends over 15 amino acids. V lost 0 bases, J lost 4 bases, and 13 bases lay in between. The germline CDR1 and CDR2 sequences are MGHRA and YSYEKL. CDR3 amino acids: CASSQDRGGAYEQYF. Here the CDR3 DNA reads TGCGCCAGCAGCCAAGATAGGGGGGGCGCGTACGAGCAGTACTTC.